This is a list of T cell receptor beta chains from one sample in a study of Tregs in tolerant kidney transplant recipients. TCRdb's table, derived via immunoSEQ multiplex PCR, lists solely in-frame clones and lacks some. The sample lists about 72,000 clones, approximately 92% occurring once. The specimen comprised CD8+ T cells from blood, sampled before the transplant. The receptors were gathered from a human donor who received a combined kidney and bone marrow transplant. CDR3s include the opening cysteine and the closing phenylalanine or tryptophan. A D gene is named only where the DNA matches it firmly. Not all rows give a size; the values are once, few, many and, for expanded clones, a class.

TRBJ1-1,NA,NA,12,TRBV15,TGTGCCACCAGTAAAGAGAGGGTCGGAGCTTTCTTT,CATSKERVGAFF
TRBJ1-1,NA,NA,12,TRBV28,TGTGCCAGCAGTTTTAGGTCTAGTGAAGCTTTCTTT,CASSFRSSEAFF
TRBJ1-4,NA,NA,14,TRBV9,TGTGCCAGCAGCGGGGGGCAGCCTAGTGAAAAACTGTTTTTT,CASSGGQPSEKLFF
TRBJ2-1,NA,NA,13,TRBV29-1,TGCAGCGCCGTGACTACTTCGAACAATGAGCAGTTCTTC,CSAVTTSNNEQFF
TRBJ2-5,NA,NA,15,TRBV7-9,TGTGCCAGCAGCTTAGGTCGGGCGAGGGGGGAGACCCAGTACTTC,CASSLGRARGETQYF
TRBJ1-2,NA,NA,14,TRBV9,TGTGCCAGCAGCGTAGATGGGGCAGCCTATGGCTACACCTTC,CASSVDGAAYGYTF
TRBJ2-1,NA,NA,16,TRBV11-2,TGTGCCAGCAGCTTAGGTTGGGGAGGCCCCTACAATGAGCAGTTCTTC,CASSLGWGGPYNEQFF
TRBJ2-1,once,NA,14,TRBV13,TGTGCCAGCAGCTTACCAAACAGGGACAATGAGCAGTTCTTC,CASSLPNRDNEQFF
TRBJ2-7,NA,NA,14,TRBV9,TGTGCCAGCAGCCTTGGAGGGATCATCTACGAGCAGTACTTC,CASSLGGIIYEQYF
TRBJ1-6,NA,NA,11,TRBV9,TGTGCCAGCGGAGCCATAGGAGCCCTCCACTTT,CASGAIGALHF
TRBJ2-2,once,NA,15,TRBV7-2,TGTGCCAGCAGCGAGACGAGCGGACTTGGATCGGAGCTGTTTTTT,CASSETSGLGSELFF
TRBJ1-4,once,TRBD1,18,TRBV5-6,TGTGCCAGCAGCTTTTACAGACAGGGTGACGCAACTAATGAAAAACTGTTTTTT,CASSFYRQGDATNEKLFF
TRBJ2-1,NA,TRBD2,14,TRBV7-3,TGTGCCAGCAGCTTACTAGCGGGGGGGCCTGAGCAGTTCTTC,CASSLLAGGPEQFF
TRBJ2-2,NA,TRBD2,15,TRBV7-9,TGTGCCAGCAGCTTAGGCGGGGGTAACACCGGGGAGCTGTTTTTT,CASSLGGGNTGELFF
TRBJ2-3,once,TRBD2,16,TRBV19,TGTGCCAGTAGTATAGACACTAGCGGGGGAACAGATACGCAGTATTTT,CASSIDTSGGTDTQYF
TRBJ1-2,NA,NA,16,TRBV29-1,TGCAGCGTTGAAGAGGATAAGTACAGACAGACCTATGGCTACACCTTC,CSVEEDKYRQTYGYTF
TRBJ2-2,once,NA,16,TRBV28,TGTGCCAGCAGTTTGCCCAGGGGGGTGAACACCGGGGAGCTGTTTTTT,CASSLPRGVNTGELFF